This T cell receptor beta chain was recovered during a study of CD8+CD57+ T cells in acquired aplastic anemia. TCR beta VDJ and CDR3 profiles were obtained from a genomic DNA template. TCRdb used MiXCR to reprocess the reads, holding one entry per CDR3 protein. The data contain around 200,000 distinct CDR3 sequences, around 50% of them singletons. Before being chosen for sequencing, patients had shown CD8+CD57+ cell expansion by flow cytometry. This CDR3 is built from 14 residues. V was clipped by 2 bases and J by 5 bases; unmatched bases: 2. The V gene's germline CDR1 is DFQATT and CDR2 SNEGSKA (reference sequence).

Sequenced: sorted CD4+, CD8+, or CD8+CD57+ T cells (not recorded which) from PBMCs. This sequence joins TRBV20-1 and TRBJ2-1, with 11 bases matching TRBD2. The sequence was collected from a human donor with aplastic anemia. This CDR3 is CSARRLAGNNEQFF. The CDR3 coding sequence is TGCAGTGCTAGAAGACTAGCGGGAAACAATGAGCAGTTCTTC.